The clone carrying this T cell receptor (beta chain) was recorded many times. No antigen is known for it. The data derive from a study of HIV-infected patients and healthy controls. General observations from the study: Apparent post-therapy Gini recovery among HIV-infected patients was not reproduced with size-matched repertoires. Diversity differences between study cohorts were not due to their slight age and sex differences.

Reverse transcription used about 500 ng RNA and constant-region primers for alpha and beta. Separate chain-specific third strand synthesis with multiplexing indices produced the alpha and beta libraries. Each molecule carried a 12-nucleotide identifier made of two joined random hexamers added before amplification. TCRdb reanalysed the 5' RACE reads using MiXCR and keeps one entry per CDR3 protein. This sample has a few thousand distinct CDR3 sequences, with approximately 8% found just once. Follow-up blood was drawn about 14 weeks, roughly three months, after antiretroviral therapy began. The repertoire came from unfractionated whole blood and reflected all unsorted peripheral T cells. This TCR derives from an adult with HIV infection. Source: blood, taken during antiretroviral therapy.

The CDR3 DNA follows: TGTGCCAGTGAGCGGGGACGAAACTCTGGGGCCAACGTCCTGACTTTC. Translation gives CASERGRNSGANVLTF. This rearrangement joins TRBV19 to TRBJ2-6, with 7 bases fitting TRBD2. Per the germline V gene, CDR1 is LNHDA and CDR2 is SQIVND (reference sequence). This CDR3 is built from 16 residues. V lost 8 bases to trimming and J lost 0 bases; unmatched junction nucleotides: 7.